These T cell receptor beta chains were read from a single sample in a study of shared clonotypes between healthy human individuals. Measured with immunoSEQ multiplex PCR; TCRdb has only the in-frame clones, and not every one. The profile shows just over 2,000,000 clones, 85% to 95% of them singletons. The sequenced material came from naive CD4+ T cells sorted from blood. The receptors come from a man aged 18 to 30 in good health. Each CDR3 is given with its conserved first and last residue. The D gene is left open where the match is weak. Clone size is given for some rows only: seen once, a few or many times, or a class if the clone is expanded.

D,V,size,J,CDR3,DNA
-,TRBV4-1,-,TRBJ2-3,CASSQGTTSTDTQYF,TGCGCCAGCAGCCAAGGGACTACAAGCACAGATACGCAGTATTTT
-,TRBV7-2,-,TRBJ2-3,CASSLAGRGTDTQYF,TGTGCCAGCAGCTTGGCCGGAAGGGGCACAGATACGCAGTATTTT
TRBD1,TRBV5-4,few,TRBJ1-6,CASSTWTGGMVSPLHF,TGTGCCAGCAGCACCTGGACAGGGGGGATGGTATCACCCCTCCACTTT
-,TRBV6-1,-,TRBJ2-7,CASSEFPDPFYEQYF,TGTGCCAGCAGTGAATTCCCGGATCCTTTCTACGAGCAGTACTTC
TRBD1,TRBV6-4,-,TRBJ2-1,CASSEGQGTYNEQFF,TGTGCCAGCAGTGAGGGACAGGGCACTTACAATGAGCAGTTCTTC
-,TRBV7-2,-,TRBJ2-7,CASSLGGLADTYEQYF,TGTGCCAGCAGCTTGGGGGGGCTAGCGGATACCTACGAGCAGTACTTC
TRBD2,TRBV5-4,-,TRBJ2-7,CASSLVALTSGNPYEQYF,TGTGCCAGCAGCTTGGTGGCCCTGACTAGCGGGAACCCCTACGAGCAGTACTTC
-,TRBV11-2,once,TRBJ2-6,CASSLEGGDRGSGANVLTF,TGTGCCAGCAGCTTAGAAGGAGGGGACAGAGGCTCTGGGGCCAACGTCCTGACTTTC
TRBD1,TRBV20-1,-,TRBJ2-1,CSAGQGREQFF,TGCAGTGCTGGACAGGGGAGGGAGCAGTTCTTC
TRBD1,TRBV19,-,TRBJ1-6,CASSTTGGKSPLHF,TGTGCCAGTAGTACGACAGGGGGCAAATCACCCCTCCACTTT
TRBD1,TRBV5-1,-,TRBJ1-5,CASSPTAGQGVPQHF,TGCGCCAGCAGCCCGACCGCGGGACAGGGGGTGCCCCAGCATTTT
-,TRBV5-6,-,TRBJ2-7,CASSSGTIYNSYEQYF,TGTGCCAGCAGCTCCGGGACAATTTATAACTCCTACGAGCAGTACTTC
-,TRBV4-1,-,TRBJ1-6,CASSTKPLGARGGYNSPLHF,TGCGCCAGCAGCACGAAACCACTTGGGGCCAGGGGTGGCTATAATTCACCCCTCCACTTT
TRBD1,TRBV7-3,-,TRBJ1-1,CASSSLGQVNTEAFF,TGTGCCAGCAGCTCCCTCGGACAGGTGAACACTGAAGCTTTCTTT
-,TRBV28,-,TRBJ1-1,CASSLFGVMNTEAFF,TGTGCCAGCAGTTTATTCGGGGTAATGAACACTGAAGCTTTCTTT
TRBD1,TRBV5-5,-,TRBJ2-7,CASSPVWDRVSYEQYF,TGTGCCAGCAGCCCGGTCTGGGACAGGGTTTCCTACGAGCAGTACTTC
-,TRBV11-2,-,TRBJ1-3,CASSQGPNSGNTIYF,TGTGCCAGCAGTCAAGGGCCAAACTCTGGAAACACCATATATTTT
-,TRBV5-4,-,TRBJ1-6,CASSLALYNSPLHF,TGTGCCAGCAGCTTGGCCCTCTATAATTCACCCCTCCACTTT
TRBD1,TRBV28,-,TRBJ1-3,CASSPWGQGFENTIYF,TGTGCCAGCAGCCCATGGGGACAGGGGTTTGAAAACACCATATATTTT
-,TRBV30,-,TRBJ1-2,CAWRLPGTPNYGYTF,TGTGCCTGGAGACTTCCGGGGACCCCTAACTATGGCTACACCTTC
TRBD1,TRBV9,-,TRBJ1-4,CASSTAHGTVRGITNEKLFF,TGTGCCAGCAGCACGGCCCACGGGACAGTCAGGGGAATAACTAATGAAAAACTGTTTTTT
-,TRBV7-9,-,TRBJ2-2,CASSLLYTGELFF,TGTGCCAGCAGCCTGCTCTACACCGGGGAGCTGTTTTTT
-,TRBV7-2,-,TRBJ1-5,CASSFVDSRLPQHF,TGTGCCAGCAGCTTTGTTGACAGCCGATTGCCCCAGCATTTT
TRBD1,TRBV5-4,-,TRBJ2-7,CASSSSGTGEKGQYF,TGTGCCAGCAGCTCTTCCGGGACAGGGGAAAAGGGGCAGTACTTC
-,TRBV4-3,-,TRBJ2-3,CASSQEYGGNTDTQYF,TGCGCCAGCAGCCAAGAATACGGCGGAAACACAGATACGCAGTATTTT
-,TRBV5-8,-,TRBJ2-7,CASSFNPGGIYEQYF,TGTGCCAGCAGCTTTAATCCAGGGGGGATCTACGAGCAGTACTTC
-,TRBV5-1,-,TRBJ2-7,CASSLAPMSYEQYF,TGCGCCAGCAGCTTGGCCCCAATGTCCTACGAGCAGTACTTC
-,TRBV29-1,-,TRBJ2-3,CSVEEALPAHTQYF,TGCAGCGTTGAAGAGGCCCTCCCCGCACATACGCAGTATTTT
TRBD1,TRBV5-1,-,TRBJ1-1,CASSLTQGATEAFF,TGCGCCAGCAGCTTGACACAGGGGGCAACTGAAGCTTTCTTT
TRBD1,TRBV5-4,-,TRBJ2-5,CASTSKTGVQETQYF,TGTGCCAGCACATCGAAAACAGGGGTCCAAGAGACCCAGTACTTC
-,TRBV7-7,-,TRBJ2-2,CASSLWATGELFF,TGTGCTAGCAGCTTATGGGCTACCGGGGAGCTGTTTTTT
TRBD1,TRBV9,-,TRBJ1-3,CASSYRDRAPILSGNTIYF,TGTGCCAGCAGCTACCGGGACAGGGCCCCTATTCTATCTGGAAACACCATATATTTT
TRBD1,TRBV9,-,TRBJ1-1,CASSKRAGGDTEAFF,TGTGCCAGCAGCAAAAGGGCAGGGGGCGACACTGAAGCTTTCTTT
-,TRBV6-5,-,TRBJ2-5,CASAVMGQETQYF,TGTGCCAGCGCTGTCATGGGGCAAGAGACCCAGTACTTC
-,TRBV2,-,TRBJ2-3,CARQGSDTQYF,TGTGCCAGACAGGGCAGCGATACGCAGTATTTT
TRBD1,TRBV7-9,-,TRBJ1-1,CASSVRDRKNTEAFF,TGTGCCAGCAGCGTCCGGGACAGGAAAAACACTGAAGCTTTCTTT
-,TRBV6-5,-,TRBJ2-3,CASSYRRTDTQYF,TGTGCCAGCAGTTATAGACGCACAGATACGCAGTATTTT
-,TRBV6-6,-,TRBJ2-7,CASNGISVSSYEQYF,TGTGCCAGCAACGGGATCTCGGTAAGCTCCTACGAGCAGTACTTC
-,TRBV14,once,TRBJ1-1,CASSPLSAVGAEAFF,TGTGCCAGCAGCCCCCTCTCGGCGGTGGGGGCTGAAGCTTTCTTT
-,TRBV6-6,-,TRBJ1-5,CASSYEDQPQHF,TGTGCCAGCAGTTACGAGGATCAGCCCCAGCATTTT
TRBD1,TRBV19,-,TRBJ2-7,CASSISRQGANEQYF,TGTGCCAGTAGTATTTCACGACAGGGGGCCAACGAGCAGTACTTC
-,TRBV11-2,-,TRBJ1-3,CASSLVAAQMSSGNTIYF,TGTGCCAGCAGCTTAGTCGCCGCTCAGATGAGCTCTGGAAACACCATATATTTT
-,TRBV18,-,TRBJ2-6,CASSPPSSSGANVLTF,TGTGCCAGCTCACCACCGAGTAGCTCTGGGGCCAACGTCCTGACTTTC
-,TRBV28,-,TRBJ2-3,CASRPLTGTSTDTQYF,TGTGCCAGCAGGCCTTTGACAGGGACTAGCACAGATACGCAGTATTTT
-,TRBV6-5,-,TRBJ2-1,CASSVYNEQFF,TGTGCCAGCAGTGTTTACAATGAGCAGTTCTTC
-,TRBV30,-,TRBJ1-2,CAWTTGVYGYTF,TGTGCCTGGACTACAGGAGTCTATGGCTACACCTTC
-,TRBV30,many,TRBJ2-3,CAWSRGASTDTQYF,TGTGCCTGGAGTCGAGGTGCTAGCACAGATACGCAGTATTTT
TRBD1,TRBV18,once,TRBJ2-1,CASSPGQGAFGEQFF,TGTGCCAGCTCACCAGGACAGGGGGCGTTTGGTGAGCAGTTCTTC
-,TRBV15,-,TRBJ1-4,CATSTFRDGRSTNEKLFF,TGTGCCACCAGCACGTTCCGGGACGGACGATCAACTAATGAAAAACTGTTTTTT
TRBD1,TRBV28,once,TRBJ2-1,CASSLGGQGMDNEQFF,TGTGCCAGCAGTTTAGGGGGACAGGGGATGGACAATGAGCAGTTCTTC
TRBD1,TRBV25-1,-,TRBJ2-7,CASSAGTGSYEQYF,TGTGCCAGCAGTGCTGGGACAGGGTCCTACGAGCAGTACTTC